A single sample gave rise to the 31 T cell receptor beta chains below, sequenced in a study of blood T cell repertoires in COVID-19. The table came from immunoSEQ multiplex PCR; TCRdb's copy has only in-frame clones and leaves some out. Counted here are 90,000 to 120,000 clones, roughly 90% occurring once; the ten biggest clones make up 4% to 6%. Material: peripheral blood. These receptors were taken from a man aged 35-49 years with active or convalescent COVID-19.

The rearrangement joins TRBV7-9 to TRBJ1-2; TRBD1 matches 9 bases. J was trimmed by 6 bases and V by 5 bases; bases with no gene match: 4. Germline V gene sequence: CDR1 SEHNR, CDR2 FQNEAQ (reference sequence). This CDR3 has 13 amino acids. This CDR3 reads CASSRTGENGYTF. CDR3 DNA: TGTGCCAGCAGCCGGACAGGGGAGAATGGCTACACCTTC.

The chain has TRBV2 and TRBJ2-1; D perhaps matches TRBD1 (12 bases). CDR1 and CDR2 from the germline V gene are SNHLY and FYNNEI. This CDR3 region has 23 residues. Trimming shortened V by 2 bases and J by 2 bases, and 34 bases separated the two germline ends. The CDR3 sequence is CASSEPRDRGLAGLAVTYNEQFF. CDR3 DNA: TGTGCCAGCAGTGAACCGCGGGACAGGGGGCTCGCGGGACTAGCGGTCACCTACAATGAGCAGTTCTTC.

The rearrangement links TRBV7-2 to TRBJ2-7, with 8 positions matching TRBD1. Trimming took 2 bases from V and 3 from J; bases not matched to a gene: 3. The CDR3 has 14 residues. Germline V gene lookup returns CDR1 SGHTA and CDR2 FQGNSA. DNA of the CDR3: TGTGCCAGCAGCTTACGGACAGGGAACTACGAGCAGTACTTC. Translation: CASSLRTGNYEQYF.

The chain carries TRBV6-4 and TRBJ2-7, with D possibly matching TRBD2 (5 bases). Trimming removed 4 bases at V and 4 bases at J, with 14 bases between. Germline assignment: CDR1 MRHNA and CDR2 SNTAGT. This CDR3 has 14 amino acids. CDR3 protein: CASSGARTVYEQYF. The CDR3 coding sequence is TGTGCCAGCAGTGGCGCTAGGACTGTATACGAGCAGTACTTC.

J is TRBJ1-6 and V is TRBV11-2; D possibly corresponds to TRBD1 (5 bases). V lost 1 base and J lost 8, with 12 bases in between. Germline CDR1 reads SGHAT; CDR2 reads FQNNGV. The CDR3 consists of 15 residues. Here the CDR3 DNA reads TGTGCCAGCAGCTTAGCTGAGGGGACTCATTCACCCCTCCACTTT. Amino acid sequence: CASSLAEGTHSPLHF.

The chain joins TRBV9 to TRBJ2-5; possible D gene TRBD1, 5 bases. Trimming took off 3 bases at V and 5 bases at J, with 11 bases between the two ends. CDR1 and CDR2 from the germline V gene are SGDLS and YYNGEE. The CDR3 length is 13 residues. CDR3 region: CASSGMGQETQYF. In nucleotides, the CDR3 is TGTGCCAGCAGCGGAATGGGGCAGGAGACCCAGTACTTC.

This clone showed up just once. V and J are TRBV6-1 and TRBJ2-7, with 9 bases aligning to TRBD2. J was trimmed by 3 bases and V by 1 base; bases with no gene match: 7. Germline V lookup: CDR1 MNHNS, CDR2 SASEGT. The CDR3 runs 16 residues. This CDR3 is CASSEGRMTSGYEQYF. As DNA, the CDR3 is TGTGCCAGCAGTGAAGGAAGAATGACTAGCGGCTACGAGCAGTACTTC.

V is TRBV28 and J is TRBJ2-7; 9 bases match TRBD2. The CDR3 runs to 14 residues. Germline V gives CDR1 MDHEN, CDR2 SYDVKM. V lost 3 bases, J lost 4 bases, and 4 bases stayed unmatched. CDR3: CASSFRLAAYEQYF. In DNA form, the CDR3 reads TGTGCCAGCAGTTTCCGACTAGCGGCGTACGAGCAGTACTTC. The whole variable domain, filled in from reference TRBV28 and TRBJ2-7, reads DVKVTQSSRYLVKRTGEKVFLECVQDMDHENMFWYRQDPGLGLRLIYFSYDVKMKEKGDIPEGYSVSREKKERFSLILESASTNQTSMYLCASSFRLAAYEQYFGPGTRLTVT.

The gene calls are TRBV30 and TRBJ2-1; D unclear. The CDR3 sequence is 14 residues long. V was trimmed by 8 bases and J by 5 bases, leaving 19 bases between them. Per the germline V gene, CDR1 is GTSNPN and CDR2 is SVGIG (reference sequence). CDR3 coding DNA: TGTGCCCTCGATGGCTCCTCAATTAACAATGAGCAGTTCTTC. It encodes CALDGSSINNEQFF.

The genes are TRBV28 and TRBJ1-1; TRBD1 aligns across 8 bases. The CDR3 loop spans 14 amino acids. The V gene's germline CDR1 is MDHEN and CDR2 SYDVKM. V lost 5 bases, J lost 5 bases, and 7 bases stayed unmatched. The CDR3 protein is CASSVQGAWTEAFF. CDR3 in DNA: TGTGCCAGCAGTGTCCAGGGGGCATGGACTGAAGCTTTCTTT. Filled out from reference TRBV28 and TRBJ1-1, the complete variable domain reads DVKVTQSSRYLVKRTGEKVFLECVQDMDHENMFWYRQDPGLGLRLIYFSYDVKMKEKGDIPEGYSVSREKKERFSLILESASTNQTSMYLCASSVQGAWTEAFFGQGTRLTVV.

The V and J genes are TRBV7-2 and TRBJ2-7; TRBD2 might be the D (7 bases). V lost 6 bases and J 4 bases, leaving 16 bases between the germline ends. The CDR3 spans 14 residues. Germline loops: CDR1 SGHTA, CDR2 FQGNSA. CDR3 nucleotide sequence: TGTGCCAGCAGTCAAGGGGGAGGGGTTTACGAGCAGTACTTC. Amino acids: CASSQGGGVYEQYF.

The rearrangement links TRBV5-1 to TRBJ2-3; 7 bases agree with TRBD2. Germline trimming cut 4 bases from V and 0 bases from J; bases unmatched to any gene: 11. The CDR3 totals 17 residues. In germline, CDR1 is SGHRS, CDR2 YFSETQ. The CDR3 loop reads CASSRRGASGSTDTQYF. The CDR3 nucleotides read TGCGCCAGCAGCCGCCGAGGGGCTAGCGGTAGCACAGATACGCAGTATTTT.

This clone has only a few counts. This sequence joins TRBV24-1 and TRBJ2-7, with D tentatively TRBD2 (5 bases). Trimming stripped 3 bases from V and 4 bases from J, with 9 bases between. The CDR3 extends over 13 amino acids. The germline CDR1 and CDR2 sequences are KGHDR and SFDVKD. The CDR3 DNA sequence: TGTGCCACCAGTGATGAGGGAGTTTACGAGCAGTACTTC. Its protein is CATSDEGVYEQYF.

This chain connects TRBV5-4 to TRBJ1-1; no clear D gene. The V end was cut by 0 bases, the J end by 0 bases, with 9 bases between. The CDR3 is 15 amino acids. Germline values: CDR1 SGHNT, CDR2 YYREEE (reference sequence). As DNA, the CDR3 is TGTGCCAGCAGCTTGGGAGGTGGTTTGAACACTGAAGCTTTCTTT. This codes for CASSLGGGLNTEAFF.

The chain is built from TRBV27 and TRBJ1-5; maybe TRBD1 (6 bases). From germline, CDR1 is MNHEY and CDR2 SMNVEV (reference sequence). With 8 bases removed from V and 1 base from J, the gap between germline ends came to 12 bases. This CDR3 is 14 amino acids long. CDR3 protein: CASGGGSSNQPQHF. The CDR3 DNA sequence: TGTGCCAGCGGGGGGGGCTCGAGCAATCAGCCCCAGCATTTT.

The J gene is TRBJ2-7, the V gene TRBV28; weak D call: TRBD1 (6 bases). CDR3 length: 14 amino acids. V was pared by 6 bases and J by 2 bases, with 14 bases between. Germline lookup yields CDR1 MDHEN and CDR2 SYDVKM. DNA of the CDR3: TGTGCCAGCAGAGGACAGAGTCTAGCCTACGAGCAGTACTTC. It translates to CASRGQSLAYEQYF.

In its sample, this clone was seen a few times. This chain joins TRBV6-4 and TRBJ2-3; 7 bases match TRBD1. CDR3 length equals 16 residues. Germline assignment: CDR1 MRHNA and CDR2 SNTAGT. Trimming cost V 2 bases and J 9 bases; bases outside gene matches: 14. CDR3 residues: CASSDTDREWAYTQYF. CDR3 bases: TGTGCCAGCAGTGACACCGACAGGGAATGGGCCTACACGCAGTATTTT.

This chain joins TRBV28 and TRBJ2-2; 11 positions agree with TRBD2. The CDR3 runs to 14 residues. Trimming took 5 bases from V and 5 from J; bases not matched to a gene: 1. Germline assignment: CDR1 MDHEN and CDR2 SYDVKM. This CDR3 reads CASSTSGRTGELFF. CDR3 sequence (DNA): TGTGCCAGCAGTACTAGCGGGAGAACCGGGGAGCTGTTTTTT.

The CDR3, as DNA: TGTGCCAGCAGCAGGACAGGGGCGGGAGAAGCTTTCTTT. Protein sequence: CASSRTGAGEAFF. The chain couples TRBV4-2 to TRBJ1-1; the match to TRBD1 covers 9 bases. The CDR3 is 13 amino acids. V lost 5 bases and J lost 8; bases outside the gene matches: 6. Per germline, CDR1 LGHNA and CDR2 YNFKEQ.

This clone was seen a handful of times. This sequence joins TRBV3-1 (or the pseudogene TRBV3-2) and TRBJ1-2, with D uncertain. The germline V gene encodes CDR1 LGHDT and CDR2 YNNKEL (reference sequence). V was clipped by 1 base and J by 7 bases, with 10 bases between them. This CDR3 is built from 13 residues. The CDR3 region is CASSQVSAPGYTF. CDR3 DNA sequence: TGTGCCAGCAGCCAAGTAAGCGCCCCTGGCTACACCTTC.

This chain connects TRBV28 to TRBJ1-2; tentatively, D is TRBD1 (6 bases). CDR3 size: 13 residues. V shed 5 bases and J shed 13 bases, with 20 bases lying between them. Germline V CDR1 and CDR2: MDHEN, SYDVKM. The CDR3: CASSKTGTKVFTF. The CDR3 DNA is TGTGCCAGCAGTAAGACCGGGACAAAGGTCTTCACCTTC.

V usage is TRBV4-3 and J usage is TRBJ1-4; D may be TRBD1 (5 bases). CDR3 length: 12 residues. V gave up 5 bases and J gave up 13 bases, with 14 bases separating them. CDR1 is LGHNA, CDR2 YSLEER, per germline. CDR3 sequence reads: CASSSLPGGLFF. In DNA, the CDR3 is TGCGCCAGCAGCTCGCTGCCGGGGGGACTGTTTTTT.

The gene calls are TRBV6-5 and TRBJ2-7; 10 nucleotides agree with TRBD2. The germline gives CDR1 MNHEY, CDR2 SVGAGI. The CDR3 runs to 14 residues. The V and J ends lost 7 bases and 2 bases, in that order; junction bases with no gene match: 5. The CDR3 protein is CASTQAGGAYEQYF. Here the CDR3 DNA reads TGTGCCAGCACCCAAGCGGGGGGGGCCTACGAGCAGTACTTC.

V and J are TRBV7-9 and TRBJ2-6; no definite D call. V was pared by 5 bases and J by 0 bases, with 20 bases between. The germline V gene has CDR1 SEHNR and CDR2 FQNEAQ (reference sequence). The CDR3 consists of 19 residues. CDR3 DNA: TGTGCCAGCAGCCCCATGGTGGGCAGAATCTACTCTGGGGCCAACGTCCTGACTTTC. The encoded protein is CASSPMVGRIYSGANVLTF.

J is TRBJ1-6 and V is TRBV19; D is perhaps TRBD1 (6 bases). The V end lost 7 bases, the J end lost 6 bases, and 16 bases lay between the germline ends. Per germline, CDR1 LNHDA and CDR2 SQIVND (reference sequence). This CDR3 has 15 residues. Written as DNA, the CDR3 is TGTGCCAGTACCAACGGACAGTACATTAATTCACCCCTCCACTTT. Residues: CASTNGQYINSPLHF.

V usage is TRBV12-3 or TRBV12-4 and J usage is TRBJ1-5, with D tentatively TRBD1 (6 bases). The CDR3 runs to 13 residues. The V and J ends lost 2 bases and 7 bases respectively, with 9 bases between them. This CDR3 reads CASSLMQGQPQHF. The CDR3, as DNA: TGTGCCAGCAGTTTAATGCAGGGGCAGCCCCAGCATTTT.

The genes are TRBV21-1 and TRBJ2-7; TRBD1, the D gene given by the table, was not confirmed from the DNA. TRBV21-1 is termed a pseudogene. The CDR3 has 13 residues. The CDR3 region has the DNA TGTGCCAGCAGCAAAGCGGGGCAGGGGAAGCAGTACTTC. It specifies CASSKAGQGKQYF.

There are a few counts of this clone. This rearrangement joins TRBV7-2 to TRBJ1-1; no clear D gene. This CDR3 has 13 amino acids. V was pared by 2 bases and J by 0 bases, with 4 bases between. The germline V gene encodes CDR1 SGHTA and CDR2 FQGNSA. CDR3 sequence reads: CASSLRLNTEAFF. In nucleotides, the CDR3 is TGTGCCAGCAGCTTACGGTTGAACACTGAAGCTTTCTTT.

V usage is TRBV6-5 and J usage is TRBJ1-2, with TRBD1 as a possible D gene (6 bases). Between the trimmed V and J ends, which lost 4 bases and 8 bases, there was a span of 11 bases. This CDR3 is 12 amino acids long. CDR1 MNHEY and CDR2 SVGAGI come from the germline V gene. The CDR3 nucleotides read TGTGCCAGCAGTTCTTGGGGGGGCGGCTACACCTTC. Translation gives CASSSWGGGYTF.

V usage is TRBV18 and J usage is TRBJ1-5; 7 positions agree with TRBD1. J gave up 2 bases and V 5 bases, and 9 bases lay outside the gene matches. The CDR3 is 16 amino acids. Per the germline V gene, CDR1 is KGHSH and CDR2 is LQKENI. This chain's CDR3 is CASSADRAVGNQPQHF. The CDR3 DNA follows: TGTGCCAGCTCAGCAGACAGGGCCGTTGGCAATCAGCCCCAGCATTTT. The entire variable domain, with the rest obtained from reference TRBV18 and TRBJ1-5, is as follows: NAGVMQNPRHLVRRRGQEARLRCSPMKGHSHVYWYRQLPEEGLKFMVYLQKENIIDESGMPKERFSAEFPKEGPSILRIQQVVRGDSAAYFCASSADRAVGNQPQHFGDGTRLSIL.

This clone was detected once. The J gene is TRBJ1-5, the V gene TRBV5-8; D might be TRBD1 (5 bases). Germline CDR1 and CDR2: SGHTS and YDEGEE. The V end lost 4 bases, the J end lost 3 bases, and 11 bases lay between the germline ends. This CDR3 region has 14 residues. The chain's CDR3 is CASSIGGYNQPQHF. In nucleotides, the CDR3 is TGTGCCAGCAGCATCGGGGGATACAATCAGCCCCAGCATTTT.